These 21 T cell receptor beta chains came from one sample sequenced in a study of blood T cell repertoires in COVID-19. This table comes from immunoSEQ multiplex PCR, and its TCRdb copy is limited to in-frame clones, with some not included. The table lists 310,000 or so clones, around 87% of them singletons. Sequenced: PBMCs or T cells enriched from blood (not recorded which). The receptors here all came from a woman under 30 with acute COVID-19.

V usage is TRBV30 and J usage is TRBJ1-4; no clear D gene. V lost 0 bases, J lost 6 bases, and 8 bases lay in between. Per germline, CDR1 GTSNPN and CDR2 SVGIG (reference sequence). The CDR3 runs 13 residues. For the CDR3, the DNA is TGTGCCTGGAGTGTACCTCGGGATGAAAAACTGTTTTTT. Its protein product is CAWSVPRDEKLFF. Full variable domain (rest looked up from reference TRBV30 and TRBJ1-4): SQTIHQWPATLVQPVGSPLSLECTVEGTSNPNLYWYRQAAGRGLQLLFYSVGIGQISSEVPQNLSASRPQDRQFILSSKKLLLSDSGFYLCAWSVPRDEKLFFGSGTQLSVL.

The chain links TRBV11-2 to TRBJ2-3, with 10 bases that match TRBD2. The CDR3 loop spans 17 amino acids. Trimming removed 5 bases from V and 2 bases from J; junction bases left unmatched: 10. Looked up from germline, CDR1 is SGHAT and CDR2 is FQNNGV. The CDR3 DNA sequence: TGTGCCAGCAGCCGCATCCAAACTAGCGGGATCACAGATACGCAGTATTTT. Its protein product is CASSRIQTSGITDTQYF.

The chain combines TRBV7-3 with TRBJ2-1; a possible D gene is TRBD2 (6 bases). V was pared by 5 bases and J by 1 base, with 15 bases between. The CDR3 has 16 amino acids. Germline CDR1 reads SGHTA; CDR2 reads FQGTGA. The CDR3 spells CASSAKRASSYNEQFF. For the CDR3, the DNA is TGTGCCAGCAGCGCGAAGCGGGCGTCGTCCTACAATGAGCAGTTCTTC. Drawing the rest from reference TRBV7-3 and TRBJ2-1, the complete variable domain is GAGVSQTPSNKVTEKGKYVELRCDPISGHTALYWYRQSLGQGPEFLIYFQGTGAADDSGLPNDRFFAVRPEGSVSTLKIQRTERGDSAVYLCASSAKRASSYNEQFFGPGTRLTVL.

The J gene is TRBJ1-2, the V gene TRBV10-2; D is unclear. The V and J ends lost 1 base and 3 bases respectively, with 6 bases between them. Germline CDR1 is WSHSY and CDR2 is SAAADI. This CDR3 region has 13 residues. CDR3 sequence (DNA): TGCGCCAGCAGTGAGTTAGCCTACTATGGCTACACCTTC. Its protein is CASSELAYYGYTF.

The J gene is TRBJ2-7, the V gene TRBV2, with D tentatively TRBD1 (5 bases). Trimming left V 6 bases short and J 0 bases short, with 21 bases between. This CDR3 has 17 amino acids. Germline V gene lookup returns CDR1 SNHLY and CDR2 FYNNEI. The CDR3 loop is CASSDSWGQIPSYEQYF. The CDR3 DNA reads TGTGCCAGCAGCGATAGTTGGGGCCAGATCCCCTCCTACGAGCAGTACTTC.

This rearrangement joins TRBV6-1 to TRBJ1-1, with D possibly matching TRBD1 (5 bases). The germline V gene encodes CDR1 MNHNS and CDR2 SASEGT. This CDR3 region has 13 residues. Trimming stripped 3 bases from V and 10 bases from J, with 15 bases between. The chain's CDR3 is CASSDNSQGRAFF. The DNA for the CDR3 is TGTGCCAGCAGTGACAACTCGCAGGGCCGAGCTTTCTTT.

This rearrangement joins TRBV29-1 to TRBJ2-1, with TRBD2 identical over 11 bases. The V gene end was trimmed by 4 bases and the J gene end by 8 bases; junction bases not matched to a gene: 4. From germline, CDR1 is SQVTM and CDR2 ANQGSEA. The CDR3 contains 13 residues. The CDR3 DNA sequence: TGCAGCGTTGGGACTAGCGGGCCCTATGAGCAGTTCTTC. The encoded protein is CSVGTSGPYEQFF.

The chain employs TRBV2 and TRBJ2-2; TRBD2 matches 10 bases. This CDR3 has 16 amino acids. V gave up 1 base and J gave up 6 bases; unmatched junction bases: 5. Germline CDR1 and CDR2: SNHLY and FYNNEI. The CDR3 coding sequence is TGTGCCAGCAGTGAAGGCCCTAGCGGGAGAGCCGGGGAGCTGTTTTTT. It specifies CASSEGPSGRAGELFF.

The V gene is TRBV5-6, the J gene TRBJ2-2; 7 nucleotides align to TRBD2. Germline V CDR1 and CDR2: SGHDT, YYEEEE. The CDR3 length is 15 residues. V shed 1 base, J shed 0 bases, and the junction held 0 bases outside the gene matches. CDR3 nucleotides: TGTGCCAGCAGCTTGCTAGCGGCGAACACCGGGGAGCTGTTTTTT. Protein product: CASSLLAANTGELFF.

J is TRBJ1-4 and V is TRBV19, with TRBD1 identical over 7 bases. Germline V lookup: CDR1 LNHDA, CDR2 SQIVND (reference sequence). The CDR3 is made up of 16 amino acids. The V and J ends lost 4 bases and 0 bases, in that order; junction bases with no gene match: 5. The CDR3 nucleotides read TGTGCCAGTAGTAGACAGGGACCGACAACTAATGAAAAACTGTTTTTT. Residues: CASSRQGPTTNEKLFF.

V and J are TRBV18 and TRBJ2-7; 8 bases align to TRBD1. With 3 bases clipped from V and 3 bases from J, the junction kept 10 bases outside the gene matches. The CDR3 loop spans 16 amino acids. The V gene's germline CDR1 is KGHSH and CDR2 LQKENI. The CDR3 here is CASSPIRTGSSYEQYF. The CDR3 DNA follows: TGTGCCAGCTCACCTATTAGGACAGGGAGCAGCTACGAGCAGTACTTC.

CDR3 bases: TGCGCCAGCAGCGTTGGACAGGGGGACAACCCAGCCAAAAACATTCAGTACTTC. Translation gives CASSVGQGDNPAKNIQYF. This chain joins TRBV5-1 and TRBJ2-4, with TRBD1 matching over 10 bases. CDR1 SGHRS and CDR2 YFSETQ come from the germline V gene. The CDR3 spans 18 residues. V was pared by 4 bases and J by 0 bases, with 10 bases of the junction left unmatched.

The chain has TRBV5-1 and TRBJ2-2; D may be TRBD2 (5 bases). Germline CDR1 reads SGHRS; CDR2 reads YFSETQ. CDR3 length: 15 residues. Trimming removed 0 bases from V and 7 bases from J, with 13 bases in between. As DNA, the CDR3 is TGCGCCAGCAGCTTGGGAGGAGGAAGACTCGGGGAGCTGTTTTTT. Protein product: CASSLGGGRLGELFF.

This chain links TRBV14 with TRBJ2-1, with D perhaps matching TRBD1 (5 bases). CDR1 and CDR2 from the germline V gene are SGHDN and FVKESK. The V gene lost 3 bases and the J gene lost 13 bases, with 10 bases spanning the gap. This CDR3 has 11 amino acids. CDR3 loop: CASSQGPQQFF. The CDR3 DNA is TGTGCCAGCAGCCAGGGGCCCCAACAGTTCTTC.

V gene TRBV23-1 combines with J gene TRBJ2-5; TRBD2 might be the D (7 bases). TRBV23-1 is an ORF for which the function is uncertain. The V and J ends lost 7 bases and 5 bases respectively, with 20 bases between them. The CDR3 length is 15 residues. The CDR3 here is CASTGRGTGRETQYF. CDR3 nucleotide sequence: TGCGCCAGCACGGGAAGGGGGACCGGGAGGGAGACCCAGTACTTC.

The chain joins TRBV3-1 (or the pseudogene TRBV3-2) to TRBJ2-7; TRBD2 is a possible D gene (5 bases). Germline loops: CDR1 LGHDT, CDR2 YNNKEL (reference sequence). The CDR3 runs to 15 residues. Trimming stripped 4 bases from V and 0 bases from J, with 13 bases between. The CDR3 nucleotides are TGTGCCAGCAGCCCCATAGCGTCCAGCTCCTACGAGCAGTACTTC. It is translated as CASSPIASSSYEQYF.

This sequence joins TRBV28 and TRBJ2-7; 10 nucleotides agree with TRBD2. The germline V gene has CDR1 MDHEN and CDR2 SYDVKM. The junction had 5 bases not matched to a gene; V was cut back by 4 bases and J by 2 bases. The CDR3 is 15 residues long. The CDR3 DNA is TGTGCCAGCAGTTACCCTAGCGGGAGCACCTACGAGCAGTACTTC. Translated: CASSYPSGSTYEQYF.

This clone was seen just once. This chain uses TRBV3-1 (or the pseudogene TRBV3-2) with TRBJ2-1; 9 bases are shared with TRBD2. The CDR3 spans 16 residues. V lost 0 bases to trimming and J lost 8 bases; unmatched junction nucleotides: 8. Germline-derived CDR1 and CDR2 are LGHDT and YNNKEL (reference sequence). CDR3 coding DNA: TGTGCCAGCAGCCAAGATACGGTAGCGGGAGATGATGAGCAGTTCTTC. This gives the protein CASSQDTVAGDDEQFF.

This rearrangement joins TRBV6-4 to TRBJ2-3; 7 positions match TRBD1. This CDR3 spans 14 amino acids. Germline CDR1 MRHNA, CDR2 SNTAGT. Unmatched junction bases numbered 0, after V lost 2 bases and J lost 1 base. The CDR3 bases are TGTGCCAGCAGTGACGGACAGGGCACAGATACGCAGTATTTT. Amino acids: CASSDGQGTDTQYF.

The chain has TRBV18 and TRBJ1-1; possibly TRBD1 for D (5 bases). V gave up 4 bases and J gave up 0 bases, with 9 bases separating them. The CDR3 has 14 residues. In germline, CDR1 is KGHSH, CDR2 LQKENI. The CDR3 DNA reads TGTGCCAGCTCACAGGGGTGGATGAACACTGAAGCTTTCTTT. Residues: CASSQGWMNTEAFF.

This sequence joins TRBV11-2 and TRBJ2-2; maybe TRBD2 (7 bases). The CDR3 has 15 residues. V was pared by 5 bases and J by 5 bases, with 15 bases between. Germline assignment: CDR1 SGHAT and CDR2 FQNNGV. CDR3 loop: CASSRGDYPTGELFF. As DNA, the CDR3 is TGTGCCAGCAGCAGGGGGGACTACCCAACCGGGGAGCTGTTTTTT.